The rows below give T cell receptor beta chains drawn from one sample of a study of cytomegalovirus exposure and HLA in healthy donors. Sequenced by immunoSEQ multiplex PCR; TCRdb stores in-frame clones only, minus some. The sample includes fewer than 150,000 clones. The sequenced material came from PBMCs. The receptor source for this set is a man aged 35-49 years in good health and CMV-seronegative. Both conserved end residues are part of each CDR3. The D gene is left open where the match is weak.

d_gene	v_gene	j_gene	CDR3aa	CDR3nt
NA	TRBV12-5	TRBJ1-6	CASGLGESPLHF	TGTGCTAGTGGTTTGGGGGAGTCACCCCTCCACTTT
TRBD1	TRBV19	TRBJ1-2	CASSIWGTEPYTF	TGTGCCAGTAGTATATGGGGGACAGAGCCCTACACCTTC
TRBD1	TRBV19	TRBJ2-2	CASWRTGEITGELFF	TGTGCCAGTTGGAGGACAGGAGAAATTACCGGGGAGCTGTTTTTT
NA	TRBV5-1	TRBJ2-7	CASSSLGGEQQYF	TGCGCCAGCAGCTCTCTAGGGGGGGAACAGCAGTACTTC
TRBD2	TRBV11-2	TRBJ2-2	CASSLGRGGSSNTGELFF	TGTGCCAGCAGCTTAGGGCGCGGGGGTTCCTCGAACACCGGGGAGCTGTTTTTT
NA	TRBV14	TRBJ1-6	CASSLTPGNSPLHF	TGTGCCAGCAGCCTTACTCCCGGGAATTCACCCCTCCACTTT
NA	TRBV5-6	TRBJ1-5	CASSLAGYSNQPQHF	TGTGCCAGCAGCTTGGCGGGGTATAGCAATCAGCCCCAGCATTTT
NA	TRBV9	TRBJ2-4	CASSVDGTAGQYF	TGTGCCAGCAGCGTAGACGGGACAGCGGGTCAGTACTTC
NA	TRBV7-9	TRBJ2-3	CASSPGSYTQYF	TGTGCCAGCAGCCCGGGGTCGTATACGCAGTATTTT
NA	TRBV9	TRBJ1-2	CASSVGGNTNYGYTF	TGTGCCAGCAGCGTAGGTGGCAACACTAACTATGGCTACACCTTC
TRBD2	TRBV5-1	TRBJ2-3	CASSSQSRLAGALTDTQYF	TGCGCCAGCAGCTCCCAATCACGACTAGCGGGGGCTTTAACAGATACGCAGTATTTT
NA	TRBV10-1	TRBJ1-5	CASSESRGVREVNQPQHF	TGCGCCAGCAGTGAGTCGCGGGGGGTAAGAGAGGTTAATCAGCCCCAGCATTTT
TRBD2	TRBV6-4	TRBJ2-1	CASSDRRLAGGVNRNNEQFF	TGTGCCAGCAGTGACCGGAGACTAGCGGGGGGGGTAAATAGGAACAATGAGCAGTTCTTC
NA	TRBV19	TRBJ1-6	CASSPRQGHNSPLHF	TGTGCCAGTAGCCCCCGGCAGGGGCATAATTCACCCCTCCACTTT
NA	TRBV29-1	TRBJ2-1	CSVGVLETYNEQFF	TGCAGCGTCGGTGTCTTAGAGACCTACAATGAGCAGTTCTTC
TRBD1	TRBV18	TRBJ2-7	CASSQVGQSLTYEQYF	TGTGCCAGCTCACAAGTGGGACAGTCGTTGACCTACGAGCAGTACTTC
TRBD2	TRBV5-1	TRBJ2-7	CASSPGGGGVRDEQYF	TGCGCCAGCAGCCCGGGTGGCGGGGGAGTTCGGGACGAGCAGTACTTC
TRBD2	TRBV5-5	TRBJ2-5	CASSLTSAETQYF	TGTGCCAGCAGCCTGACTAGCGCAGAGACCCAGTACTTC
NA	TRBV19	TRBJ1-2	CASSTNLGPGFGYTF	TGTGCCAGTAGTACAAATTTGGGGCCCGGCTTTGGCTACACCTTC
TRBD1	TRBV6-6	TRBJ2-7	CASRGTGYEDEQYF	TGTGCCAGCAGGGGGACAGGGTATGAGGACGAGCAGTACTTC
NA	TRBV11-2	TRBJ2-6	CASSPRSSGANVLTF	TGTGCCAGCAGCCCTAGAAGCTCTGGGGCCAACGTCCTGACTTTC
NA	TRBV18	TRBJ1-2	CASSPSLTDNYGYTF	TGTGCCAGCTCACCTTCACTGACAGATAACTATGGCTACACCTTC
NA	TRBV19	TRBJ2-2	CASMWQKNTGELFF	TGTGCCAGTATGTGGCAGAAGAACACCGGGGAGCTGTTTTTT
TRBD1	TRBV5-1	TRBJ1-1	CASSSGQGSGTEAFF	TGCGCCAGCAGCTCGGGACAGGGGAGTGGCACTGAAGCTTTCTTT
TRBD1	TRBV5-4	TRBJ2-2	CASSYTGGVTGELFF	TGTGCCAGCAGCTACACAGGGGGCGTAACCGGGGAGCTGTTTTTT
NA	TRBV5-1	TRBJ1-3	CASSSSGYGNTIYF	TGCGCCAGCAGCTCATCAGGTTACGGAAACACCATATATTTT
NA	TRBV6-5	TRBJ2-1	CASRAGASSYNEQFF	TGTGCCAGCAGGGCGGGGGCCAGCTCCTACAATGAGCAGTTCTTC
NA	TRBV2	TRBJ2-5	CASTRTQGSETQYF	TGTGCCAGCACTCGAACCCAGGGGTCAGAGACCCAGTACTTC
NA	TRBV12-5	TRBJ2-1	CASGTGWNEQFF	TGTGCTAGTGGTACAGGGTGGAATGAGCAGTTCTTC
TRBD2	TRBV10-3	TRBJ2-5	CAISEASGGRETQYF	TGTGCCATCAGTGAGGCTAGCGGGGGGAGGGAGACCCAGTACTTC
NA	TRBV5-1	TRBJ1-1	CASSSTSQGSEAFF	TGCGCCAGCAGCTCTACGTCACAGGGATCTGAAGCTTTCTTT
NA	TRBV9	TRBJ2-3	CASSVANHPPDTQYF	TGTGCCAGCAGCGTAGCTAACCACCCACCAGATACGCAGTATTTT